This T cell receptor (beta chain) was profiled in a study of blood T cell repertoires in COVID-19 (dated by TCRdb to 2019 to 2021). At the level of the whole study: The collaborator samples originated in the United States, Italy and Spain and spanned the acute and convalescent phases of COVID-19. The material from the prospective study consisted of cDNA or gDNA derived from T cells, B-cell-depleted T cells, or PBMCs. Deeply sampled blood TCRbeta repertoires from subjects exposed to, actively infected with, or recovered from COVID-19 were included in the dataset. The repertoires were released in a freely available public database intended as a resource for research on the immune response to SARS-CoV-2. The samples were drawn from two sources: the first 160 participants of the ongoing ImmuneRACE study, and 1,000 to 1,500 subjects contributed by 6 global collaborators. Sample metadata almost always included a de-identified subject ID, COVID-19 status, age in years and sex. HLA class I and class II types, where available, came from metadata supplied by the sample provider rather than from assay-based typing.

Participants in the prospective study were aged roughly 18 to 100 years, lived in about two dozen United States geographic areas, and enrolled through a virtual design. In the prospective study, participants were assigned to cohorts based on the clinical history participants reported in a screening survey and a study questionnaire. In the prospective study, mobile phlebotomists collected whole blood, serum and a nasopharyngeal or oropharyngeal swab from each participant. Additional blood draws and questionnaires over an approximately two-month period could optionally be provided by prospective study participants. Blood samples from the prospective study were shipped frozen or at room temperature prior to DNA extraction. Reading from cysteine to phenylalanine, the CDR3 counts 14 amino acids. The sequence is cut down to CDR3 DNA, 42 bases in frame from base 1. The CDR1 and CDR2 encoded by the germline V gene (reference sequence) are LGHDT and YNNKEL. The trim is 3 bases for V and 3 bases for J, with a gap of 11 bases between the germline ends.

Broader findings and caveats from the paper: How much clinical and demographic metadata was included differed by source and by participant, and the metadata was provided uncurated.

Concerning this clone: Its antigen specificity is not known. Base-call qualities are not available, and no considerably larger clone is one nucleotide away.

TCRbeta CDR3 regions were amplified from genomic DNA by means of the immunoSEQ Assay, a bias-controlled multiplex PCR. Per the original workflow: The number of nucleated cells in each sample was estimated from the amplification of reference gene primers within the assay. To quantify the absolute abundance of each unique TCRbeta CDR3 rearrangement, sequence reads were collapsed and filtered. For each sample, productive Simpson clonality was calculated as the square root of Simpson's diversity index over productive rearrangements. TCRdb carries this immuneACCESS record with in-frame sequences only. Its versions omit some clonotypes, under half of them owing to an unresolved V gene in the studies checked, with the rest unexplained. That table furnishes V, J and clone size, whereas the DNA furnished D and trimming. The sample records some 250,000 clones, under 90% of which are singletons. The ten largest clones add up to 4% of the sample.

This sequence uses TRBV3-1 (or the pseudogene TRBV3-2) and TRBJ2-5; possibly the D gene is TRBD2, per 6 matching bases. This sequence was found in a woman aged 25 to 39 with acute COVID-19. Material for sequencing was PBMCs or T cells enriched from blood (not recorded which). The sequenced DNA: TGTGCCAGCAGCCACCCGACTAGAGAAGAGACCCAGTACTTC. Its protein product is CASSHPTREETQYF.